Shown below are 27 T cell receptor beta chains from a single sample sequenced in a study of cytotoxic CD8 clonotypes in ibrutinib-treated CLL. Generated by immunoSEQ multiplex PCR, the TCRdb table keeps only in-frame clones and is missing some. The sample lists about 140,000 clones; 70% to 85% were seen once. The material was PBMCs, obtained after 12 months of ibrutinib treatment. The receptors were sampled from a human donor with chronic lymphocytic leukemia.

This chain uses TRBV27 with TRBJ1-2; TRBD1 might be the D (5 bases). Germline V CDR1 and CDR2: MNHEY, SMNVEV (reference sequence). Trimming cost V 5 bases and J 8 bases, with 18 bases left between them. The CDR3 is 14 amino acids. The CDR3 nucleotides are TGTGCCAGCAGTCAGAGCAAGGGGTTGGTCGGCTACACCTTC. Residues: CASSQSKGLVGYTF.

The chain joins TRBV2 to TRBJ2-3; the D is unclear. V was trimmed by 7 bases and J by 2 bases, leaving 10 bases between them. Germline CDR1 reads SNHLY; CDR2 reads FYNNEI. CDR3 length equals 13 residues. CDR3 nucleotide sequence: TGTGCCAGCAAAAAGGATATCACAGATACGCAGTATTTT. This translates into CASKKDITDTQYF.

This clone appeared a single time. This chain joins TRBV28 and TRBJ2-3; 9 nucleotides line up with TRBD1. J gave up 14 bases and V 6 bases, and 6 bases lay outside the gene matches. Germline-derived CDR1 and CDR2 are MDHEN and SYDVKM. This CDR3 is 11 amino acids long. CDR3 protein: CASSPGQGPYF. The CDR3 nucleotides read TGTGCCAGCAGCCCGGGACAGGGTCCGTATTTT.

The chain uses TRBV27 and TRBJ2-5; possibly TRBD2 for D (6 bases). Trimming left V 1 base short and J 2 bases short, with 8 bases between. The CDR3 is made up of 14 amino acids. The germline V gene encodes CDR1 MNHEY and CDR2 SMNVEV (reference sequence). The CDR3 spells CASSLYGGQETQYF. In nucleotides, the CDR3 is TGTGCCAGCAGTTTATATGGGGGGCAAGAGACCCAGTACTTC.

This clone was picked up one time. V and J are TRBV6-5 and TRBJ2-7, with D unresolved. V gave up 0 bases and J gave up 3 bases, with 9 bases separating them. The CDR3 extends over 14 amino acids. The germline gives CDR1 MNHEY, CDR2 SVGAGI. Here the CDR3 DNA reads TGTGCCAGCAGTTACTCGGACCCGTTCTACGAGCAGTACTTC. Translating it yields CASSYSDPFYEQYF.

The chain couples TRBV18 to TRBJ2-7; D is undetermined. Trimming took 2 bases from V and 3 from J, leaving 11 bases between them. The germline gives CDR1 KGHSH, CDR2 LQKENI. This CDR3 contains 14 residues. The DNA for the CDR3 is TGTGCCAGCTCACCATCCAGCGCAAGCTACGAGCAGTACTTC. The encoded protein is CASSPSSASYEQYF.

This chain uses TRBV15 with TRBJ2-1; TRBD2 matches at 8 bases. V shed 5 bases, J shed 7 bases, and the junction held 13 bases outside the gene matches. The germline V gene has CDR1 LNHNV and CDR2 YYDKDF (reference sequence). This CDR3 region has 16 residues. The CDR3 is CATSGYTSGKGNEQFF. The CDR3 region has the DNA TGTGCCACCAGCGGTTACACTAGCGGCAAGGGAAATGAGCAGTTCTTC.

The chain uses TRBV5-4 and TRBJ2-1; TRBD2 aligns across 13 bases. The CDR3 loop spans 16 amino acids. The junction had 10 bases not matched to a gene; V was cut back by 4 bases and J by 9 bases. Germline V gene sequence: CDR1 SGHNT, CDR2 YYREEE (reference sequence). This chain's CDR3 is CASSPKLAGGHIEQFF. In nucleotides, the CDR3 is TGTGCCAGCAGCCCTAAACTAGCGGGGGGGCATATTGAGCAGTTCTTC.

V is TRBV21-1 and J is TRBJ2-5; TRBD2 is the table's D call, not checked against the DNA. TRBV21-1 is designated a pseudogene. CDR3 length equals 16 residues. CDR3 DNA sequence: TGTGCCAGCAGCACCCGGGGGGTCAGGGGCCAAGAGACCCAGTACTTC. Its protein is CASSTRGVRGQETQYF.

The chain combines TRBV2 with TRBJ2-7, with D perhaps given as TRBD1 or TRBD2 (5 bases each). Germline V CDR1 and CDR2: SNHLY, FYNNEI. Trimming left V 4 bases short and J 2 bases short, with 12 bases between. This CDR3 is built from 14 residues. CDR3 nucleotides: TGTGCCAGCAGTGGTTCGGGACCTGCCTACGAGCAGTACTTC. It is translated as CASSGSGPAYEQYF.

This clone has a single count. J is TRBJ1-6 and V is TRBV7-8; D might be TRBD1 (5 bases). The CDR3 covers 16 residues. V was pared by 5 bases and J by 9 bases, with 20 bases between. Germline assignment: CDR1 SGHVS and CDR2 FQNEAQ. This chain's CDR3 is CASSLTSGSQGSPLHF. The CDR3 region has the DNA TGTGCCAGCAGCCTCACCTCAGGGTCCCAAGGTTCACCCCTCCACTTT.

The chain uses TRBV7-2 and TRBJ2-2, with D possibly matching TRBD1 (6 bases). Deletions cut 5 bases from V and 6 bases from J, with 13 bases between. This CDR3 spans 14 amino acids. Germline loops: CDR1 SGHTA, CDR2 FQGNSA. Here the CDR3 reads CASSPYQGSGELFF. Written as DNA, the CDR3 is TGTGCCAGCAGCCCATACCAGGGGTCCGGGGAGCTGTTTTTT.

The chain carries TRBV10-1 and TRBJ2-1, with D perhaps matching TRBD1 (6 bases). Germline CDR1 WNHNN, CDR2 SYGVQD (reference sequence). Trimming stripped 8 bases from V and 5 bases from J, with 22 bases between. The CDR3 runs 16 residues. The DNA for the CDR3 is TGCGCCAGCGCCGAACAGGGATGGGTGATTAACAATGAGCAGTTCTTC. It specifies CASAEQGWVINNEQFF.

Of note for this clone: A read error may account for a junction end that differs from germline. CDR3 bases: TGTGCCAGCAGAGAAGACGGGAACTCCTACGAGCAGTACTTC. As protein: CASREDGNSYEQYF. The chain is built from TRBV2 and TRBJ2-7, with D possibly being TRBD2 (5 bases). The germline V gene encodes CDR1 SNHLY and CDR2 FYNNEI. The CDR3 sequence is 14 residues long.

As for this clone: A read error may account for a junction end that differs from germline. J is TRBJ2-1 and V is TRBV7-7, with D perhaps matching TRBD2 (5 bases). In germline, CDR1 is SSHAT, CDR2 FNYEAQ (reference sequence). The CDR3 totals 12 residues. The CDR3 is CASSPGGNEQFF. The CDR3 nucleotides read TGTGCTAGCAGCCCAGGAGGTAATGAGCAGTTCTTC. The variable domain in full, completed from reference TRBV7-7 and TRBJ2-1, reads GAGVSQSPRYKVTKRGQDVTLRCDPISSHATLYWYQQALGQGPEFLTYFNYEAQPDKSGLPSDRFSAERPEGSISTLTIQRTEQRDSAMYRCASSPGGNEQFFGPGTRLTVL.

The chain has TRBV12-2 and TRBJ2-1. TRBV12-2 is a recognized pseudogene. The CDR3 is 15 residues long. As DNA, the CDR3 is TGTGCAAGTCGCCCTAGACACCCGCTCGACAATGAGCAGTTCTTC. Amino acid sequence: CASRPRHPLDNEQFF.

This rearrangement joins TRBV19 to TRBJ2-7, with a possible D match to TRBD2 (6 bases). V was clipped by 3 bases and J by 2 bases, with 11 bases between them. Germline V gene data show CDR1 as LNHDA and CDR2 as SQIVND (reference sequence). The CDR3 runs to 14 residues. Here the CDR3 DNA reads TGTGCCAGTAGTATGGGGGGAATCACCTACGAGCAGTACTTC. It encodes CASSMGGITYEQYF. Full variable domain (missing parts from reference TRBV19 and TRBJ2-7): DGGITQSPKYLFRKEGQNVTLSCEQNLNHDAMYWYRQDPGQGLRLIYYSQIVNDFQKGDIAEGYSVSREKKESFPLTVTSAQKNPTAFYLCASSMGGITYEQYFGPGTRLTVT.

This chain links TRBV5-1 with TRBJ2-3; TRBD1 is a possible D gene (6 bases). The CDR3 covers 15 residues. Trimming shortened V by 0 bases and J by 2 bases, and 10 bases separated the two germline ends. The germline V gene encodes CDR1 SGHRS and CDR2 YFSETQ. CDR3 coding DNA: TGCGCCAGCAGCTTGGCGGGACAAATCACAGATACGCAGTATTTT. Protein sequence: CASSLAGQITDTQYF.

The genes are TRBV6-5 and TRBJ1-5; D uncertain. Germline lookup yields CDR1 MNHEY and CDR2 SVGAGI. The V gene lost 4 bases and the J gene lost 0 bases, with 4 bases spanning the gap. CDR3 length: 13 residues. CDR3 nucleotide sequence: TGTGCCAGCAGTTTAAATAGCAATCAGCCCCAGCATTTT. This codes for CASSLNSNQPQHF.

The J gene is TRBJ2-7, the V gene TRBV18, with TRBD1 as a possible D gene (6 bases). Trimming removed 3 bases at V and 2 bases at J, with 14 bases between. This CDR3 is 15 amino acids long. Germline V CDR1 and CDR2: KGHSH, LQKENI. CDR3 coding DNA: TGTGCCAGCTCACCTCCCCACAGGGACGCCTACGAGCAGTACTTC. It specifies CASSPPHRDAYEQYF.

In this sample, this clone turned up a few times. The V and J genes are TRBV10-3 and TRBJ2-2; D unresolved. This CDR3 has 11 amino acids. Germline V gene sequence: CDR1 ENHRY, CDR2 SYGVKD. Trimming left V 7 bases short and J 5 bases short, with 5 bases between. Here the CDR3 DNA reads TGTGCCATCAAGGGAACCGGGGAGCTGTTTTTT. Encoded protein: CAIKGTGELFF.

The chain uses TRBV12-5 and TRBJ2-1; the match to TRBD2 covers 8 bases. From germline, CDR1 is LGHNT and CDR2 FRNRAP. V shed 1 base and J 5 bases; nucleotides not matched to a gene: 7. This CDR3 region has 16 residues. CDR3 loop: CASGLEISGIDNEQFF. The CDR3 region has the DNA TGTGCTAGTGGTTTGGAGATTAGCGGGATCGACAATGAGCAGTTCTTC.

This clone was seen only a few times. This chain uses TRBV5-1 with TRBJ2-7; tentative D call: TRBD1 (6 bases). The CDR3 runs 15 residues. Per germline, CDR1 SGHRS and CDR2 YFSETQ. Trimming stripped 3 bases from V and 0 bases from J, with 13 bases between. The CDR3 DNA is TGCGCCAGCAGCTCCCGGGCAGGGGTCTCCTACGAGCAGTACTTC. Protein sequence: CASSSRAGVSYEQYF.

This clone occurred a few times. The chain is built from TRBV7-9 and TRBJ2-5, with D uncertain. CDR3 length: 11 amino acids. The germline CDR1 and CDR2 sequences are SEHNR and FQNEAQ (reference sequence). The V end lost 5 bases, the J end lost 3 bases, and 4 bases lay between the germline ends. The CDR3 spells CASSREETQYF. The DNA of the CDR3 is TGTGCCAGCAGCCGAGAAGAGACCCAGTACTTC.

This clone came up a few times. This sequence joins TRBV7-6 and TRBJ2-2; the D gene is possibly TRBD1 (5 bases). The CDR3 spans 12 residues. Per germline, CDR1 SGHVS and CDR2 FNYEAQ. With 4 bases removed from V and 7 bases from J, the gap between germline ends came to 7 bases. This chain's CDR3 is CASSSRVGELFF. CDR3 in DNA: TGTGCCAGCAGCTCCAGGGTCGGGGAGCTGTTTTTT.

The CDR3 region has the DNA TGCGCCAGCAGCTTGAGGGTAGGGCCGAACACTGAAGCTTTCTTT. Encoded protein: CASSLRVGPNTEAFF. The rearrangement links TRBV5-1 to TRBJ1-1; no reliable D call. Per the germline V gene, CDR1 is SGHRS and CDR2 is YFSETQ. The ends were cut back, 1 base at V and 1 base at J, with 11 bases in the middle. This CDR3 spans 15 amino acids.

V gene TRBV27 combines with J gene TRBJ2-7; D not resolved. This CDR3 comprises 11 residues. Germline V gives CDR1 MNHEY, CDR2 SMNVEV (reference sequence). V was clipped by 7 bases and J by 3 bases, with 7 bases between them. CDR3 amino acids: CASKGLYEQYF. The CDR3 nucleotides read TGTGCCAGCAAGGGCCTCTACGAGCAGTACTTC.